This T cell receptor beta chain was documented in a study of blood T cell repertoires in COVID-19. The wider study: Some COVID-19 samples were acute and others convalescent; all came from the United States, Italy and Spain. T cells, B-cell-depleted T cells, or PBMCs provided the cDNA or gDNA that served as material.

Original processing methods: Estimation of nucleated cell counts relied on the amplification of reference gene primers. Sequencing used immunoSEQ multiplex PCR; TCRdb keeps in-frame clones, though not all of them. V and J calls and clone size follow that table, whereas D and trimming were derived from the DNA. Of approximately 160,000 clones listed, roughly 88% were seen once; the top ten hold 7.2%. Trimming removed 2 bases from V and 5 bases from J, with 16 bases in between. Germline CDR1 reads MGHRA; CDR2 reads YSYEKL. The CDR3 consists of 17 residues. Sequencing input: peripheral blood. The chain couples TRBV4-1 to TRBJ1-6, with a weak D call TRBD1 (5 bases). This clonotype was sampled from a woman aged 45 to 65 in a cohort sampled during active or convalescent COVID-19. CDR3 nucleotide sequence: TGCGCCAGCAGCCAATTCCCTCCCAGGGTGGATAATTCACCCCTCCACTTT. Its translation: CASSQFPPRVDNSPLHF.